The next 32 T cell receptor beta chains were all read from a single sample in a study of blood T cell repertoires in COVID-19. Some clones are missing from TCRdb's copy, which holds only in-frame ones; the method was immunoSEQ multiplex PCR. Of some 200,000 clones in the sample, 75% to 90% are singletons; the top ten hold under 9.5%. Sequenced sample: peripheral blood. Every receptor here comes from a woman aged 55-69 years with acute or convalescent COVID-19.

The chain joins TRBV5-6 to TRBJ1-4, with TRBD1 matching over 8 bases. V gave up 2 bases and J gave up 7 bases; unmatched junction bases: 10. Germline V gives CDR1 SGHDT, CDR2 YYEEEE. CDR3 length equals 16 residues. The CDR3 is CASSFSSGQGSEKLFF. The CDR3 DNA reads TGTGCCAGCAGCTTCTCGTCAGGACAGGGTAGTGAAAAACTGTTTTTT. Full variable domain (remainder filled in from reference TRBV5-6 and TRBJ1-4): DAGVTQSPTHLIKTRGQQVTLRCSPKSGHDTVSWYQQALGQGPQFIFQYYEEEERQRGNFPDRFSGHQFPNYSSELNVNALLLGDSALYLCASSFSSGQGSEKLFFGSGTQLSVL.

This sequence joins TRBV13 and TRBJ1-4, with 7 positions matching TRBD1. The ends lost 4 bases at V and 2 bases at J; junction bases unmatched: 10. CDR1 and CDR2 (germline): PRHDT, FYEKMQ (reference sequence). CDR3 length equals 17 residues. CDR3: CASSYKPSGQTNEKLFF. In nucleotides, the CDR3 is TGTGCCAGCAGCTATAAACCCTCGGGACAGACTAATGAAAAACTGTTTTTT.

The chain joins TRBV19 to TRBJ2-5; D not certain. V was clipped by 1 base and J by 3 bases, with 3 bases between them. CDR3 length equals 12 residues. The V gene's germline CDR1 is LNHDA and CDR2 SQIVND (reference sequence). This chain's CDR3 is CASSIGKETQYF. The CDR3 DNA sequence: TGTGCCAGTAGTATAGGTAAAGAGACCCAGTACTTC.

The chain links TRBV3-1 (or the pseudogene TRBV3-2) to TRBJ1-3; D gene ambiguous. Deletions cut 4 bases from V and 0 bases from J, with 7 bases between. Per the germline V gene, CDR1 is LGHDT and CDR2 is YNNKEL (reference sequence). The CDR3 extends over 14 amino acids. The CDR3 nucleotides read TGTGCCAGCAGCCCCGCAGTCTCTGGAAACACCATATATTTT. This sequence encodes CASSPAVSGNTIYF.

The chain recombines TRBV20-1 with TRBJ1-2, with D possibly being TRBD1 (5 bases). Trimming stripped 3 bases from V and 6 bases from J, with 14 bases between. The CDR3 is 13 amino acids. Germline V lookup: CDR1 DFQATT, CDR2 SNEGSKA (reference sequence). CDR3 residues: CSASSQGAHGYTF. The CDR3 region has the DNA TGCAGTGCTAGTAGTCAGGGTGCCCATGGCTACACCTTC.

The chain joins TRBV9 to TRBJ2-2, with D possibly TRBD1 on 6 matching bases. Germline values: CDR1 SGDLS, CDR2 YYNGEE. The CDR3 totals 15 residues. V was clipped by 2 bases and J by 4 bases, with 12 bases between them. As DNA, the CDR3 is TGTGCCAGCAGCGTGACTCAAGGGGGCACCGGGGAGCTGTTTTTT. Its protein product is CASSVTQGGTGELFF. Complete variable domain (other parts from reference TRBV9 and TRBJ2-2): DSGVTQTPKHLITATGQRVTLRCSPRSGDLSVYWYQQSLDQGLQFLIQYYNGEERAKGNILERFSAQQFPDLHSELNLSSLELGDSALYFCASSVTQGGTGELFFGEGSRLTVL.

The CDR3 here is CASSLAGGGQETQYF. DNA of the CDR3: TGCGCCAGCAGCTTGGCGGGAGGGGGGCAAGAGACCCAGTACTTC. This chain connects TRBV5-1 to TRBJ2-5, with 8 bases identical to TRBD2. This CDR3 spans 15 amino acids. The V gene end was trimmed by 0 bases and the J gene end by 2 bases; junction bases not matched to a gene: 3. Per the germline V gene, CDR1 is SGHRS and CDR2 is YFSETQ.

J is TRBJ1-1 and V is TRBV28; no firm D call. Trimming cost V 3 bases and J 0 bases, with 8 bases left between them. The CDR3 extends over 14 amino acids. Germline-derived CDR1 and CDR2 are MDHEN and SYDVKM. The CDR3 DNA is TGTGCCAGCAGTTTGTGGCAGATGAACACTGAAGCTTTCTTT. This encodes CASSLWQMNTEAFF.

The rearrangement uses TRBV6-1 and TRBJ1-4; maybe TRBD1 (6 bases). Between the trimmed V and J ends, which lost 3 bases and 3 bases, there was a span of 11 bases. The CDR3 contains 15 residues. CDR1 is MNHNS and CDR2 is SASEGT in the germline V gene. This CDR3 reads CASSDWGLANEKLFF. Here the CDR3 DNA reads TGTGCCAGCAGTGATTGGGGGCTGGCTAATGAAAAACTGTTTTTT.

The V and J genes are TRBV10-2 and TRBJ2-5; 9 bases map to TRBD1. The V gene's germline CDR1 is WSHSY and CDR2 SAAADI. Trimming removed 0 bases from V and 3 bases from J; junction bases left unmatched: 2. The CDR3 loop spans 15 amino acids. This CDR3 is CASSESTGGEETQYF. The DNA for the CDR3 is TGCGCCAGCAGTGAGTCGACAGGGGGAGAAGAGACCCAGTACTTC.

The DNA of the CDR3 is TGTGCCAGCAGTACTCTTCAGGGTGCTGGGGAAAAACTGTTTTTT. Amino acids: CASSTLQGAGEKLFF. V gene TRBV6-5 combines with J gene TRBJ1-4; D is possibly TRBD1 (5 bases). The CDR3 contains 15 residues. CDR1 is MNHEY and CDR2 is SVGAGI in the germline V gene. Trimming removed 5 bases at V and 8 bases at J, with 18 bases between.

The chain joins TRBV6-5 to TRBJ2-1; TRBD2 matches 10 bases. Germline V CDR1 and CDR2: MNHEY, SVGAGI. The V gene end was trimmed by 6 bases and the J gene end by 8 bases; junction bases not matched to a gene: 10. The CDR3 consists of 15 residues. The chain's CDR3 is CASRLAGGPNDEQFF. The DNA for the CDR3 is TGTGCCAGCAGGTTAGCGGGAGGCCCCAACGATGAGCAGTTCTTC.

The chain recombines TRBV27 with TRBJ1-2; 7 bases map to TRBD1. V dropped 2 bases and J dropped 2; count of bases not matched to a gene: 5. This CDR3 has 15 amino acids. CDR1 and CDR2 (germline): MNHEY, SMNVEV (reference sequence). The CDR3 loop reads CASSLGVRGNYGYTF. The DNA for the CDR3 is TGTGCCAGCAGTTTAGGGGTCAGGGGGAACTATGGCTACACCTTC.

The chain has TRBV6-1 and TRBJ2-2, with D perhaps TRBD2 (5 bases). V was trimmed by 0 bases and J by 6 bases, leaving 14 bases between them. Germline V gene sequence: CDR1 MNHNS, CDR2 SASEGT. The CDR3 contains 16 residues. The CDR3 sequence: CASSEARGLSPGELFF. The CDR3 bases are TGTGCCAGCAGTGAAGCGCGAGGGCTATCTCCCGGGGAGCTGTTTTTT.

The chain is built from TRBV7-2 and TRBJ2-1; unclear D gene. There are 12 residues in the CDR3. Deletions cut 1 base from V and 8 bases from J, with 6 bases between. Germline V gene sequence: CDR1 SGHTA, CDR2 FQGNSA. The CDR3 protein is CASSLGLYEQFF. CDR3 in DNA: TGTGCCAGCAGCTTAGGACTCTATGAGCAGTTCTTC.

The chain's CDR3 is CASSPNRGNVYGYTF. The CDR3 region has the DNA TGTGCCAGCAGCCCAAACAGGGGGAATGTCTATGGCTACACCTTC. V usage is TRBV4-2 and J usage is TRBJ1-2; TRBD1 matches 8 bases. The CDR3 consists of 15 residues. The V gene's germline CDR1 is LGHNA and CDR2 YNFKEQ. Unmatched junction bases numbered 8, after V lost 4 bases and J lost 4 bases.

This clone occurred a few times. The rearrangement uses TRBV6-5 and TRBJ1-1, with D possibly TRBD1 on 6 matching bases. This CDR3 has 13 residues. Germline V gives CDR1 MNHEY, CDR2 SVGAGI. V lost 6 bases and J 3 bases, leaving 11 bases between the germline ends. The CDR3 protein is CASRKNRDTEAFF. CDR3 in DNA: TGTGCCAGCAGGAAGAACAGGGACACTGAAGCTTTCTTT.

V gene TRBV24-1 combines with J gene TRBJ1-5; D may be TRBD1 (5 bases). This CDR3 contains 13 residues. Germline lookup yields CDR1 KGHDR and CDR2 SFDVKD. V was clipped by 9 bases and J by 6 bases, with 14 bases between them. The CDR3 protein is CATAGGGGQPQHF. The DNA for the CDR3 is TGTGCCACCGCCGGGGGGGGTGGTCAGCCCCAGCATTTT.

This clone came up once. This CDR3 reads CAISERLAGAHEQFF. The DNA of the CDR3 is TGTGCCATCAGTGAGAGGTTAGCGGGAGCCCATGAGCAGTTCTTC. The chain employs TRBV10-3 and TRBJ2-1; TRBD2 matches 9 bases. The CDR3 length is 15 residues. V lost 2 bases, J lost 8 bases, and 7 bases stayed unmatched. In germline, CDR1 is ENHRY, CDR2 SYGVKD.

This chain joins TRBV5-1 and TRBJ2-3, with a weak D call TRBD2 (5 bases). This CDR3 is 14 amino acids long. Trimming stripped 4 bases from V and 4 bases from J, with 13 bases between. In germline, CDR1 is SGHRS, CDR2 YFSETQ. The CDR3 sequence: CASSIGGEADTQYF. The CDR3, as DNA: TGCGCCAGCAGCATCGGAGGAGAGGCAGATACGCAGTATTTT.

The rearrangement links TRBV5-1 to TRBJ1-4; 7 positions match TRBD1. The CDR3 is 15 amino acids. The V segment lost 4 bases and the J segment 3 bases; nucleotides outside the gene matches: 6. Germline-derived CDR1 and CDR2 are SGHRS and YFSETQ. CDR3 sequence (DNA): TGCGCCAGCAGCATCGGGACAGACTCTAATGAAAAACTGTTTTTT. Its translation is CASSIGTDSNEKLFF.

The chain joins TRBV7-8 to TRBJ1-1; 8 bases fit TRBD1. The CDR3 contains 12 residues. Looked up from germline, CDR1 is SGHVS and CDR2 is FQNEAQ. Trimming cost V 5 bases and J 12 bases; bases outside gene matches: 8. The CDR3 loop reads CASSLGQGGTFF. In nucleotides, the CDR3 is TGTGCCAGCAGCCTAGGACAGGGTGGAACTTTCTTT.

The CDR3 loop reads CASSQSGRAAYNEQFF. Written as DNA, the CDR3 is TGTGCCAGCAGCCAAAGCGGGAGGGCTGCCTACAATGAGCAGTTCTTC. The V gene is TRBV14, the J gene TRBJ2-1; 10 bases agree with TRBD2. This CDR3 is built from 16 residues. V lost 2 bases, J lost 2 bases, and 3 bases stayed unmatched. Germline CDR1 is SGHDN and CDR2 is FVKESK.

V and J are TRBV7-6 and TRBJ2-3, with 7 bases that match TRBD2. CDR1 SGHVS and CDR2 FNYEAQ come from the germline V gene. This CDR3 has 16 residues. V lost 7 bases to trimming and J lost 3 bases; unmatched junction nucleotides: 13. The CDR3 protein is CASTARVAGITDTQYF. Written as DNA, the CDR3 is TGTGCCAGCACTGCTCGGGTAGCGGGTATTACAGATACGCAGTATTTT.

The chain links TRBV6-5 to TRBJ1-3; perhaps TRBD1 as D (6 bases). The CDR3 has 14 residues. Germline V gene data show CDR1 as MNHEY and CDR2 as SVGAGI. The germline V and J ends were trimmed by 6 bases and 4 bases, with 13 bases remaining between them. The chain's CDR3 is CASRGGGPGNTIYF. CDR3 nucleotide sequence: TGTGCCAGCAGGGGAGGGGGGCCAGGAAACACCATATATTTT.

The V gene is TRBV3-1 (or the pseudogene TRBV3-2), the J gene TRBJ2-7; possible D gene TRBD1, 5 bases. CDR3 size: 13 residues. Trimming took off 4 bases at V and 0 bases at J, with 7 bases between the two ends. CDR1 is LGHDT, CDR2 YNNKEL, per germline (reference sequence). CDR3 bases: TGTGCCAGCAGCCGACAGCCCTCCTACGAGCAGTACTTC. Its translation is CASSRQPSYEQYF.

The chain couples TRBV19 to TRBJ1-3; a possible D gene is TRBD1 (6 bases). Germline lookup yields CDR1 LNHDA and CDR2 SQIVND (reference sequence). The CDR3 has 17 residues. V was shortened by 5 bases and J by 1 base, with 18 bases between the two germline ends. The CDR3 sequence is CASSGPYRERSGNTIYF. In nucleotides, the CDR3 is TGTGCCAGTAGTGGACCTTACAGGGAGAGGTCTGGAAACACCATATATTTT.

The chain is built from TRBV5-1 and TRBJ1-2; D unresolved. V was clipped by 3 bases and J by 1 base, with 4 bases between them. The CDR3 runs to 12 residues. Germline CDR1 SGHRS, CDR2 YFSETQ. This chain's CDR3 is CASSSSNYGYTF. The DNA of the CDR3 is TGCGCCAGCAGCTCCAGTAACTATGGCTACACCTTC.

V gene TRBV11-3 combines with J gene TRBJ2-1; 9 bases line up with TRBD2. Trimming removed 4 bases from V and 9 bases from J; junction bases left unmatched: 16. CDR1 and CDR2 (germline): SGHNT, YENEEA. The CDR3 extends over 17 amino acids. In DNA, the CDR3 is TGTGCCAGCAGCTCCTTGGGTAGCGGGAGTAGTCGCGGTGAGCAGTTCTTC. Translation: CASSSLGSGSSRGEQFF.

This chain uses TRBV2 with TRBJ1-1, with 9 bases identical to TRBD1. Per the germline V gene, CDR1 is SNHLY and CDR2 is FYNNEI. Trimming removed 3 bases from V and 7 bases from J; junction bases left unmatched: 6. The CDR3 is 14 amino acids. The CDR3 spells CASSDRTGDSEAFF. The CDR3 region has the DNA TGTGCCAGCAGTGATCGGACAGGGGATAGTGAAGCTTTCTTT. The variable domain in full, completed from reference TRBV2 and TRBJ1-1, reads EPEVTQTPSHQVTQMGQEVILRCVPISNHLYFYWYRQILGQKVEFLVSFYNNEISEKSEIFDDQFSVERPDGSNFTLKIRSTKLEDSAMYFCASSDRTGDSEAFFGQGTRLTVV.

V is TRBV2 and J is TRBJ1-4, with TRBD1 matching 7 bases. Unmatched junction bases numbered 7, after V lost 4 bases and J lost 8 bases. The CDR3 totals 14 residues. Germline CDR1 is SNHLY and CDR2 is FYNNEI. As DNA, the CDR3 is TGTGCCAGCAGTGCCGACAGGGCAGCGGAAAAACTGTTTTTT. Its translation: CASSADRAAEKLFF. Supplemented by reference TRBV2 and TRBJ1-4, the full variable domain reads EPEVTQTPSHQVTQMGQEVILRCVPISNHLYFYWYRQILGQKVEFLVSFYNNEISEKSEIFDDQFSVERPDGSNFTLKIRSTKLEDSAMYFCASSADRAAEKLFFGSGTQLSVL.

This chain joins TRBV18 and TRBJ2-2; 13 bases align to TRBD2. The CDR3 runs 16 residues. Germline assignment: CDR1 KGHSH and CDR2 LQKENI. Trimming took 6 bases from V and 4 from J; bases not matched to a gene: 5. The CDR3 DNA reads TGTGCCAGCTCGCCTGGACTAGCGGGAGTCACCGGGGAGCTGTTTTTT. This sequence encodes CASSPGLAGVTGELFF.